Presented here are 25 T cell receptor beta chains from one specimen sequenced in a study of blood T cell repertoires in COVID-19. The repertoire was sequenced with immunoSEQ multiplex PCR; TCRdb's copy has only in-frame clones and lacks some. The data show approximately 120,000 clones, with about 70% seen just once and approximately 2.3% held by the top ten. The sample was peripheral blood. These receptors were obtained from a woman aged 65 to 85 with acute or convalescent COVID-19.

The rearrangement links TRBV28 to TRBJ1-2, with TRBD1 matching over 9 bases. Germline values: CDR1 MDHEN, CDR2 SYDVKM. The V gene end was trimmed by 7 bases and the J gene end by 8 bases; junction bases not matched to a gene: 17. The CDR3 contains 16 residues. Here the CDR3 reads CASNAPTGGDLRGYTF. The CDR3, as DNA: TGTGCCAGCAATGCCCCCACAGGGGGCGACTTGAGGGGCTACACCTTC.

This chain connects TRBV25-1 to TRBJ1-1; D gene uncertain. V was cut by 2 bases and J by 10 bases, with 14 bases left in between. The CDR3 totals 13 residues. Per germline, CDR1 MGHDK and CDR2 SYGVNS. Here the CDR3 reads CASSEVWNGAAFF. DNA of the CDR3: TGTGCCAGCAGTGAAGTATGGAACGGAGCAGCTTTCTTT. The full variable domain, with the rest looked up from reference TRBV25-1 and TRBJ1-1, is EADIYQTPRYLVIGTGKKITLECSQTMGHDKMYWYQQDPGMELHLIHYSYGVNSTEKGDLSSESTVSRIRTEHFPLTLESARPSHTSQYLCASSEVWNGAAFFGQGTRLTVV.

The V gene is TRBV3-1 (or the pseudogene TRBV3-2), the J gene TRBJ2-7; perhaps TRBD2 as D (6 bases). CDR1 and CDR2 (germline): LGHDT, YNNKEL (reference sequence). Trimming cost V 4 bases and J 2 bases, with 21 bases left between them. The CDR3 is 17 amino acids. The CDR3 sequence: CASSRKIKTSVAYEQYF. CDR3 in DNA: TGTGCCAGCAGCCGGAAAATAAAGACTAGTGTCGCCTACGAGCAGTACTTC.

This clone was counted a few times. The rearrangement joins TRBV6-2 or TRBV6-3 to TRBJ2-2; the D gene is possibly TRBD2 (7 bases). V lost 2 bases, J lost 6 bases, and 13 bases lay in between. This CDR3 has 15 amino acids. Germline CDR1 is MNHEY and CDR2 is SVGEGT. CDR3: CASSYGGALAGELFF. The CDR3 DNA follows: TGTGCCAGCAGTTACGGGGGGGCTCTAGCCGGGGAGCTGTTTTTT.

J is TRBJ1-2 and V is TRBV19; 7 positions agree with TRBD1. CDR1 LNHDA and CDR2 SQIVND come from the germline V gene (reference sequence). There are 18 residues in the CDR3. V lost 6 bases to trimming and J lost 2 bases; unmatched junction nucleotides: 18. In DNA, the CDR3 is TGTGCCAGTAGAGTAAAGGACGGCCCCGGGACAGCCAACTATGGCTACACCTTC. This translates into CASRVKDGPGTANYGYTF.

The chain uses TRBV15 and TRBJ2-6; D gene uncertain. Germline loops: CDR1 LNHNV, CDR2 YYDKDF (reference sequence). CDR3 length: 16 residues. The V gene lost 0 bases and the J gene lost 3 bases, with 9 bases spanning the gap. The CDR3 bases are TGTGCCACCAGCAGAGATGTGAGCTTTGGGGCCAACGTCCTGACTTTC. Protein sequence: CATSRDVSFGANVLTF.

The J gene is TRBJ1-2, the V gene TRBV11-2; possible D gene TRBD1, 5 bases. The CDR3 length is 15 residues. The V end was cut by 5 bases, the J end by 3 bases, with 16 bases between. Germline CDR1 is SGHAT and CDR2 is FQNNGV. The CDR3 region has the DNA TGTGCCAGCAGCAAGATTCCCAAGGGGTACTATGGCTACACCTTC. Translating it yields CASSKIPKGYYGYTF.

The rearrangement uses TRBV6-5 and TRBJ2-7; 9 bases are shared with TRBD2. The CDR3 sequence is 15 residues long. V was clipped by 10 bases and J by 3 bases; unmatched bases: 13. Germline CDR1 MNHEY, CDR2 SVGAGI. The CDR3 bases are TGTGCCACCGGGAAGGAGACTAGCGGTTACTACGAGCAGTACTTC. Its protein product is CATGKETSGYYEQYF.

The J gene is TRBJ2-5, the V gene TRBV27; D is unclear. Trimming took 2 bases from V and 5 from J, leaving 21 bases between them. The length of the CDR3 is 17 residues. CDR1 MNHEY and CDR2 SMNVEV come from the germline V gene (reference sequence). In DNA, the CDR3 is TGTGCCAGCAGTTTAATCGCCTTTGGCAGTTTATGGGAGACCCAGTACTTC. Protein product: CASSLIAFGSLWETQYF.

The CDR3 coding sequence is TGTGCCTGCCCGGGGGTAGGAGCTTACACCTTC. It is translated as CACPGVGAYTF. V is TRBV30 and J is TRBJ1-2, with a weak D call TRBD1 (5 bases). V lost 6 bases, J lost 11 bases, and 16 bases lay in between. CDR1 is GTSNPN, CDR2 SVGIG, per germline (reference sequence). The length of the CDR3 is 11 residues.

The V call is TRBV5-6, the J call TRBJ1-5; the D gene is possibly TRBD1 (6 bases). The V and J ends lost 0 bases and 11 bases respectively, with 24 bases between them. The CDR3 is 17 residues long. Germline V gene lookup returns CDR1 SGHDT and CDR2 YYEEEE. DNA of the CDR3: TGTGCCAGCAGCTTGGCTGGGGAGACAGGACCTGCCAGGACCCAGCATTTT. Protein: CASSLAGETGPARTQHF.

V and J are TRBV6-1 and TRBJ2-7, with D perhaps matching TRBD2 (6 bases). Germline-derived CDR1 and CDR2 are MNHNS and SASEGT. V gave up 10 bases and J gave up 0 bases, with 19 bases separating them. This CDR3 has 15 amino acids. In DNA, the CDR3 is TGTGCCACTAGTGAACCGGGACTGAACTCCTACGAGCAGTACTTC. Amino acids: CATSEPGLNSYEQYF.

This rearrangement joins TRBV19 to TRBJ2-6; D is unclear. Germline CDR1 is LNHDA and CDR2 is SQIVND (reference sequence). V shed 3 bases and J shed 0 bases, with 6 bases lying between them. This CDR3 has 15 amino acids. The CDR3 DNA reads TGTGCCAGTAGTATCGTATCCTCTGGGGCCAACGTCCTGACTTTC. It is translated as CASSIVSSGANVLTF.

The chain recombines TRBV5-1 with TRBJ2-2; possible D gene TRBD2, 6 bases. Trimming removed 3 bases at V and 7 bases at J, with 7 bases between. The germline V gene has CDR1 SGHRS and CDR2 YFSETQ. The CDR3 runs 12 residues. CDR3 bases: TGCGCCAGCAGCTCGGAGGGCGGGGAGCTGTTTTTT. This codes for CASSSEGGELFF.

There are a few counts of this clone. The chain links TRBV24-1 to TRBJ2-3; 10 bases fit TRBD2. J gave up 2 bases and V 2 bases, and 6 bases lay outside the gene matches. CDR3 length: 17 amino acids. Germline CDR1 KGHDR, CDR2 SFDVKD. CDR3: CATSDSGSGRATDTQYF. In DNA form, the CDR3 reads TGTGCCACCAGTGATTCAGGAAGCGGGAGGGCCACAGATACGCAGTATTTT.

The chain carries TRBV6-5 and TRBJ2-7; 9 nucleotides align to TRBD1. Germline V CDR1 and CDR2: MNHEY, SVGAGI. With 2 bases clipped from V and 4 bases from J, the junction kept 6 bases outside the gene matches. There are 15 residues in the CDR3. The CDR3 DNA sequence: TGTGCCAGCAGTTACAAGGGAGGGACAGGGTACGAGCAGTACTTC. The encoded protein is CASSYKGGTGYEQYF.

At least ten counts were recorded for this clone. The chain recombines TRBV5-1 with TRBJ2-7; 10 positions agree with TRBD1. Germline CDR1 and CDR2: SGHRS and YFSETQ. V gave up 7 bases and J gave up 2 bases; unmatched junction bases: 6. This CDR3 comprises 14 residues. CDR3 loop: CASATGTGAYEQYF. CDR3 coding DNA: TGCGCCAGCGCGACCGGGACAGGGGCCTACGAGCAGTACTTC.

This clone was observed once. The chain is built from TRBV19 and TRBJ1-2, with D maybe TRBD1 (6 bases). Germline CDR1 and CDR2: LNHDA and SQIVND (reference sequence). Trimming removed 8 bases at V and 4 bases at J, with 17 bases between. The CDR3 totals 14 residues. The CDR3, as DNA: TGTGCCAGTCGCCCGGGACAACTAAGCTATGGCTACACCTTC. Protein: CASRPGQLSYGYTF.

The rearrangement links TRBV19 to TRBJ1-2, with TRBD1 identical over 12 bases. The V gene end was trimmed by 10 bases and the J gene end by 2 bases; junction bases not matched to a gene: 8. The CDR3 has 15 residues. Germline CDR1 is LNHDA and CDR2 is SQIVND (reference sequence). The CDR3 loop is CATTKGTGGNYGYTF. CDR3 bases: TGTGCCACCACAAAGGGGACAGGGGGCAACTATGGCTACACCTTC.

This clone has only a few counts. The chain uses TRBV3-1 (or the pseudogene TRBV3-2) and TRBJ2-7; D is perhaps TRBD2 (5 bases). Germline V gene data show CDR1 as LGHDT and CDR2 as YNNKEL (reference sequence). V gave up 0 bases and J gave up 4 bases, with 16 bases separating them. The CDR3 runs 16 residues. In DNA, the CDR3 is TGTGCCAGCAGCCAAGATTGGGCTAGCTCATTTTACGAGCAGTACTTC. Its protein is CASSQDWASSFYEQYF.

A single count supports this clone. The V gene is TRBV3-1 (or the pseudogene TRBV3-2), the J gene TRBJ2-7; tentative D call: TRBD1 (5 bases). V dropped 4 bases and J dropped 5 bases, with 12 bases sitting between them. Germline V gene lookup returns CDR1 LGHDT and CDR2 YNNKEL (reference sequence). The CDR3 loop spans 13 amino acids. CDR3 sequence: CASSPVGRDEQYF. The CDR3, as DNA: TGTGCCAGCAGCCCCGTTGGCAGGGACGAGCAGTACTTC.

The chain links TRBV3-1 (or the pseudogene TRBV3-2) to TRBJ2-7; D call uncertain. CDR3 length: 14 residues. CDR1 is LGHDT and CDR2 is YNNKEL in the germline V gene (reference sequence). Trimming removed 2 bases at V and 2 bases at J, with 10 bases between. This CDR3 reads CASSQNRATYEQYF. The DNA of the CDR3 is TGTGCCAGCAGCCAAAATCGCGCAACCTACGAGCAGTACTTC.

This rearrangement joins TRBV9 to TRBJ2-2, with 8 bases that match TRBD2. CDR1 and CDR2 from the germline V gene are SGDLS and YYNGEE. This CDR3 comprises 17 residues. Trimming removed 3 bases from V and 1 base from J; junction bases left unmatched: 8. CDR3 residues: CASSDPLLAENTGELFF. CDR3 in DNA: TGTGCCAGCAGCGACCCATTACTAGCGGAGAACACCGGGGAGCTGTTTTTT.

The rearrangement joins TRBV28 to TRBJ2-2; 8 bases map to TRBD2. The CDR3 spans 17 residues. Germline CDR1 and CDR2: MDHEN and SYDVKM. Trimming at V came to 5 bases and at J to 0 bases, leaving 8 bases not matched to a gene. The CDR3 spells CASSPLGTSSNTGELFF. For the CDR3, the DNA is TGTGCCAGCAGTCCCCTGGGGACTAGTTCGAACACCGGGGAGCTGTTTTTT.

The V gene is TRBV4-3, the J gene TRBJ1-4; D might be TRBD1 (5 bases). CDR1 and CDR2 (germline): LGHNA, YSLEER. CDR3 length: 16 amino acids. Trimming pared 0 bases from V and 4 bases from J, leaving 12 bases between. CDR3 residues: CASSQDGAGLNEKLFF. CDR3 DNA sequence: TGCGCCAGCAGCCAAGATGGGGCAGGTCTTAATGAAAAACTGTTTTTT.